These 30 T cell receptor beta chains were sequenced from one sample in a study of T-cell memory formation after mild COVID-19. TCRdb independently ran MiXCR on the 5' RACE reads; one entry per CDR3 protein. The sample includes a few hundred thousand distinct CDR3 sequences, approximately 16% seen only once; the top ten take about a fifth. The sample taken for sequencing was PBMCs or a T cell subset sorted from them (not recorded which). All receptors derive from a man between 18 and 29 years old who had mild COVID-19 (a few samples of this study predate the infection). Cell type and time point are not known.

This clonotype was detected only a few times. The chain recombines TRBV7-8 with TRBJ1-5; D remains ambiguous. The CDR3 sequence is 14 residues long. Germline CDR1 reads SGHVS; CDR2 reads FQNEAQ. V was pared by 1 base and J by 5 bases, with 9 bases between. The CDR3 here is CASSLGGVYQPQHF. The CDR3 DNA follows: TGTGCCAGCAGCTTAGGCGGTGTCTATCAGCCCCAGCATTTT.

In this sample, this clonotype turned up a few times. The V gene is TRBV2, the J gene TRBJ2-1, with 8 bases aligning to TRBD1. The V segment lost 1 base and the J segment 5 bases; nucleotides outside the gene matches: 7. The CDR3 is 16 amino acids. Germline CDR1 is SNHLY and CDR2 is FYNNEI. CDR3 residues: CASSEVIGQGHNEQFF. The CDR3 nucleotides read TGTGCCAGCAGTGAAGTAATAGGACAGGGTCACAATGAGCAGTTCTTC. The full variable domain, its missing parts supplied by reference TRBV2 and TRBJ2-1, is EPEVTQTPSHQVTQMGQEVILRCVPISNHLYFYWYRQILGQKVEFLVSFYNNEISEKSEIFDDQFSVERPDGSNFTLKIRSTKLEDSAMYFCASSEVIGQGHNEQFFGPGTRLTVL.

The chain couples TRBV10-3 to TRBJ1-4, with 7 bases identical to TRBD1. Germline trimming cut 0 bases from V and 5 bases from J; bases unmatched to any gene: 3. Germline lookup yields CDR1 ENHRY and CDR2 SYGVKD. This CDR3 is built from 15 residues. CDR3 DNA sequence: TGTGCCATCAGTGAGTCGGCAGGGGGGAATGAAAAACTGTTTTTT. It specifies CAISESAGGNEKLFF.

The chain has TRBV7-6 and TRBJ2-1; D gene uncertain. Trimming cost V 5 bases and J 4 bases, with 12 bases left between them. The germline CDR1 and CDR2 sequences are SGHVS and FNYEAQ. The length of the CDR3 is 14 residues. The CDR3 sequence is CASSPDNGYNEQFF. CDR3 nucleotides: TGTGCCAGCAGCCCAGACAACGGGTACAATGAGCAGTTCTTC.

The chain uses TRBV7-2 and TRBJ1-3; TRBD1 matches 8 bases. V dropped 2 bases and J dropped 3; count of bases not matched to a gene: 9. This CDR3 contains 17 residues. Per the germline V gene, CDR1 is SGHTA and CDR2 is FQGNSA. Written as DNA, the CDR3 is TGTGCCAGCAGCTTACGGGGGTCAGGGACAGGTGGAAACACCATATATTTT. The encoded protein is CASSLRGSGTGGNTIYF. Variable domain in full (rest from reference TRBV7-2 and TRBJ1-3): GAGVSQSPSNKVTEKGKDVELRCDPISGHTALYWYRQSLGQGLEFLIYFQGNSAPDKSGLPSDRFSAERTGGSVSTLTIQRTQQEDSAVYLCASSLRGSGTGGNTIYFGEGSWLTVV.

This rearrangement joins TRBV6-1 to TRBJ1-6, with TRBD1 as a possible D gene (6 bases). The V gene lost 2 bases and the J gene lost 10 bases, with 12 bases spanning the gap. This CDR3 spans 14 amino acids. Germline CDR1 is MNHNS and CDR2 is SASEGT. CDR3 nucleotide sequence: TGTGCCAGCAGTGAACTAACAGGGCCCTCACCCCTCCACTTT. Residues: CASSELTGPSPLHF.

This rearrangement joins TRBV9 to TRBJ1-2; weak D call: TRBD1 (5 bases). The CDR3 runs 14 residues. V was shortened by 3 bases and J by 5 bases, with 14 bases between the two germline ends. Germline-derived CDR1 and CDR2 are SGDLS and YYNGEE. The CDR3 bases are TGTGCCAGCAGCGGGGGGACTCCCGGATATGGCTACACCTTC. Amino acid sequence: CASSGGTPGYGYTF.

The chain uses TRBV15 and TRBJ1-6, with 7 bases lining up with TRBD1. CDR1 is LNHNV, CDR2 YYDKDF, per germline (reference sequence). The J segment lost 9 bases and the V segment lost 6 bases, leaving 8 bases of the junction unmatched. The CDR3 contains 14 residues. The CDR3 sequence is CATRPGGRGSPLHF. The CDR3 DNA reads TGTGCCACCAGACCAGGGGGAAGAGGTTCACCCCTCCACTTT.

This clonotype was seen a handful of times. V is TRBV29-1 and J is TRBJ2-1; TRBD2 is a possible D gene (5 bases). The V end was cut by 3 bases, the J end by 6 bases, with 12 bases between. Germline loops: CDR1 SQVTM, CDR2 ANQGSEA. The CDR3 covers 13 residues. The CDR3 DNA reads TGCAGCGTTGACCCGCGGGTCCCCAATGAGCAGTTCTTC. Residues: CSVDPRVPNEQFF.

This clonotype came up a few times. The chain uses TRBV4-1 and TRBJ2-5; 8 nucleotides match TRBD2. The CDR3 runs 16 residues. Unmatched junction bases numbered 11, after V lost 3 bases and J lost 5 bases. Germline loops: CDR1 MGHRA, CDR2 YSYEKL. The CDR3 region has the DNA TGCGCCAGCAGCCAGGCGACCGGGACTAGGTGGGAGACCCAGTACTTC. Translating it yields CASSQATGTRWETQYF.

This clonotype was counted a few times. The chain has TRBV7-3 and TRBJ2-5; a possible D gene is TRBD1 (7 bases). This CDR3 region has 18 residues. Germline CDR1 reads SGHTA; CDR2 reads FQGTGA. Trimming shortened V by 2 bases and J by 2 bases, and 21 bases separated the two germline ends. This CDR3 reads CASSLRSTAGGGQETQYF. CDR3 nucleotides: TGTGCCAGCAGCTTACGATCGACTGCAGGGGGAGGTCAAGAGACCCAGTACTTC. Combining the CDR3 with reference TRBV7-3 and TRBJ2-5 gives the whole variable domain GAGVSQTPSNKVTEKGKYVELRCDPISGHTALYWYRQSLGQGPEFLIYFQGTGAADDSGLPNDRFFAVRPEGSVSTLKIQRTERGDSAVYLCASSLRSTAGGGQETQYFGPGTRLLVL.

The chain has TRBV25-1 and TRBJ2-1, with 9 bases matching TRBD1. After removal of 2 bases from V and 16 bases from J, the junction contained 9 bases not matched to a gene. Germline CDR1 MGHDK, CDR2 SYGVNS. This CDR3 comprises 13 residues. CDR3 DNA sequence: TGTGCCAGCAGTGAACGATTCCGGGACAGGGTATTCTTC. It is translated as CASSERFRDRVFF.

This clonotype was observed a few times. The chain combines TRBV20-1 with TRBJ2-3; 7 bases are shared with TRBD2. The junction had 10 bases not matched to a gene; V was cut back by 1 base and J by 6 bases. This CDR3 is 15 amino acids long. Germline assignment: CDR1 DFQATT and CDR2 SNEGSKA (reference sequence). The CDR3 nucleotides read TGCAGTGCTAGAGTTGGGGGGGGACCCACCGATACGCAGTATTTT. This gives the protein CSARVGGGPTDTQYF.

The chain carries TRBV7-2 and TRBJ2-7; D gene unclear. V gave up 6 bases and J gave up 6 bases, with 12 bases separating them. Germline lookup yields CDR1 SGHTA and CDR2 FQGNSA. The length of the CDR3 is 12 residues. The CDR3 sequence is CASSRPDGEQYF. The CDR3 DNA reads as TGTGCCAGCAGTCGACCGGACGGCGAGCAGTACTTC. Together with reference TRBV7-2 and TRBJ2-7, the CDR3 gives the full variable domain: GAGVSQSPSNKVTEKGKDVELRCDPISGHTALYWYRQSLGQGLEFLIYFQGNSAPDKSGLPSDRFSAERTGGSVSTLTIQRTQQEDSAVYLCASSRPDGEQYFGPGTRLTVT.

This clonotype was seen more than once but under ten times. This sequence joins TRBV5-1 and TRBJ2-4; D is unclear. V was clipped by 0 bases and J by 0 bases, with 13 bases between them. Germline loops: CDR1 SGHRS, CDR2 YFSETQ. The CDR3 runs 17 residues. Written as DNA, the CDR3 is TGCGCCAGCAGCTTGGGAATTTTTGCCGCAGCCAAAAACATTCAGTACTTC. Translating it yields CASSLGIFAAAKNIQYF. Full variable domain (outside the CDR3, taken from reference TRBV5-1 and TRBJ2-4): KAGVTQTPRYLIKTRGQQVTLSCSPISGHRSVSWYQQTPGQGLQFLFEYFSETQRNKGNFPGRFSGRQFSNSRSEMNVSTLELGDSALYLCASSLGIFAAAKNIQYFGAGTRLSVL.

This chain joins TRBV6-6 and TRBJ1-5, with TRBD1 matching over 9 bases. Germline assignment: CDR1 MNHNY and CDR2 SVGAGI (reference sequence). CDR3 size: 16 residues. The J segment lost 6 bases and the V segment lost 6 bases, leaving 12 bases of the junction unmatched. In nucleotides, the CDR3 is TGTGCCAGCAGAAACCCCGGGACAGGGTACACTCAGCCCCAGCATTTT. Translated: CASRNPGTGYTQPQHF.

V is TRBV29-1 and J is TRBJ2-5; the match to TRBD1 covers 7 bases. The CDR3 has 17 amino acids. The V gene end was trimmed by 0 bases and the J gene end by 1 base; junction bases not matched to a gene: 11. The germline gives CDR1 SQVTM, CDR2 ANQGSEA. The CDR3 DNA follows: TGCAGCGTTGAAGACCCGGGAAGGGGGCCGTTCCAAGAGACCCAGTACTTC. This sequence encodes CSVEDPGRGPFQETQYF.

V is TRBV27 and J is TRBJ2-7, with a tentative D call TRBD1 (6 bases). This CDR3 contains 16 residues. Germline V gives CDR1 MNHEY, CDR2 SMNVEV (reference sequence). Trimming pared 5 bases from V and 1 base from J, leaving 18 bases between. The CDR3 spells CASSPLRGQGSYEQYF. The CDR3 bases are TGTGCCAGCAGTCCCCTCAGGGGCCAGGGGTCCTACGAGCAGTACTTC.

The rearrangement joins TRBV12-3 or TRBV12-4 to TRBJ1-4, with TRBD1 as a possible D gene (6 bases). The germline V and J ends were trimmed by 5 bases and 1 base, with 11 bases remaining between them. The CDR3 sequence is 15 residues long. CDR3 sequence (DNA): TGTGCCAGCAGTAACGGACAGTTAACTAATGAAAAACTGTTTTTT. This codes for CASSNGQLTNEKLFF.

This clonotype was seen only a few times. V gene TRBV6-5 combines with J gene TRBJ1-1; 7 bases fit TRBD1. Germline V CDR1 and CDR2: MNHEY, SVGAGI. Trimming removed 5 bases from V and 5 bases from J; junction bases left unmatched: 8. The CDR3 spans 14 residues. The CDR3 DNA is TGTGCCAGCAGTGCACAGGGGCCGAGGACTGAAGCTTTCTTT. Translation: CASSAQGPRTEAFF.

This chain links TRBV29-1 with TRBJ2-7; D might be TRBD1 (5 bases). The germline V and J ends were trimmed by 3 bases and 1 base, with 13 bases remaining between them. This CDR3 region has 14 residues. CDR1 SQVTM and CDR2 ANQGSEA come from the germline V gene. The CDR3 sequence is CSVEAGSESYEQYF. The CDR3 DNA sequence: TGCAGCGTTGAGGCAGGGTCGGAGTCCTACGAGCAGTACTTC.

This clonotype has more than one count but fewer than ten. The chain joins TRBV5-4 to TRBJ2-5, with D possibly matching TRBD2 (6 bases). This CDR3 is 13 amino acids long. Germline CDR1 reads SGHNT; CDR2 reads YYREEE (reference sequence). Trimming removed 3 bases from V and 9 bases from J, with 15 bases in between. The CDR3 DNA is TGTGCCAGCAGCTCCCAGGAGGGTGCGGCCCAGTACTTC. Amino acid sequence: CASSSQEGAAQYF.

The CDR3 DNA sequence: TGTGCCAGCAGCTTGTATCGCAGGGGTGTTAGCACAGATACGCAGTATTTT. It encodes CASSLYRRGVSTDTQYF. This chain connects TRBV5-5 to TRBJ2-3; D may be TRBD1 (6 bases). This CDR3 spans 17 amino acids. V gave up 1 base and J gave up 0 bases, with 15 bases separating them. Germline V lookup: CDR1 SGHKS, CDR2 YYEKEE (reference sequence).

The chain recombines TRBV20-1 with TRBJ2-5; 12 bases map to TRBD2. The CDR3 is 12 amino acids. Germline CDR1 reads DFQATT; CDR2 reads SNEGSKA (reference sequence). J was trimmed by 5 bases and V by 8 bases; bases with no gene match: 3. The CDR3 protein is CSLAGGQETQYF. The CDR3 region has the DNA TGCAGTCTAGCGGGGGGGCAGGAGACCCAGTACTTC.

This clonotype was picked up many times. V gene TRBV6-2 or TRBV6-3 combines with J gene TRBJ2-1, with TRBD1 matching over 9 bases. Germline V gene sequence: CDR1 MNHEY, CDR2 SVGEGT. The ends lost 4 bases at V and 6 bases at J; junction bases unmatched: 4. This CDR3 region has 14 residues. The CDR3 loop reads CASSSGTGINEQFF. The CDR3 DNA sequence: TGTGCCAGCAGTTCCGGGACAGGGATCAATGAGCAGTTCTTC.

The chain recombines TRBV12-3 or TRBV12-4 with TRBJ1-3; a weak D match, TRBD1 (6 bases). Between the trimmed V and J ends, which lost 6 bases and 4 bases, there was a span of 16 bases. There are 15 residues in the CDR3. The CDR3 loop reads CASSLTGLLGNTIYF. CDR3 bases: TGTGCCAGCAGCCTTACAGGGTTGTTGGGAAACACCATATATTTT.

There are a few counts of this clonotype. In nucleotides, the CDR3 is TGCGCCAGCAGCCAAGAGTTACGGGGGGCTCGACCCTACGAGCAGTACTTC. It is translated as CASSQELRGARPYEQYF. J is TRBJ2-7 and V is TRBV4-3; possible D gene TRBD2, 7 bases. Germline V gene sequence: CDR1 LGHNA, CDR2 YSLEER. Trimming stripped 0 bases from V and 2 bases from J, with 17 bases between. The CDR3 is 17 residues long.

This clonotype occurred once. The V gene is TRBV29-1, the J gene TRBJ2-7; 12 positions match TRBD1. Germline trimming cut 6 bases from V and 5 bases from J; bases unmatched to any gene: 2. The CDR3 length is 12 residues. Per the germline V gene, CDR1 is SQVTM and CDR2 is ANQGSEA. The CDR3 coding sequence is TGCAGCGTGGGGACAGGGGGCGACGAGCAGTACGTC. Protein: CSVGTGGDEQYV.

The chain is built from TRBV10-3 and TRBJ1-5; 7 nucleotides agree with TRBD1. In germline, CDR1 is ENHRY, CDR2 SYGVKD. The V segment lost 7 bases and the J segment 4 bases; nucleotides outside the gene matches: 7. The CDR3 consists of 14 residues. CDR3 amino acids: CAINRQGLNQPQHF. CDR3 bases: TGTGCCATCAATAGACAGGGCCTTAATCAGCCCCAGCATTTT.

CDR3 bases: TGTGCCAGCAAATCGGGCCTGTCGGCCCAAAACATTCAGTACTTC. This gives the protein CASKSGLSAQNIQYF. This chain connects TRBV2 to TRBJ2-4; D gene unclear. This CDR3 has 15 amino acids. With 7 bases removed from V and 5 bases from J, the gap between germline ends came to 18 bases. Germline V gives CDR1 SNHLY, CDR2 FYNNEI.